These T cell receptor beta chains were read from a single sample in a study of CD8 T cells in Susac syndrome. TCRdb itself ran the immunoSEQ multiplex PCR reads through MiXCR, one entry per CDR3 protein. Of approximately 220,000 distinct CDR3 sequences in the sample, 92% are singletons; the top ten hold around 0.14%. The sequencing sample was made of CD8+ T cells from PBMCs. The receptors stem from a human donor with multiple sclerosis. Each CDR3 is given without its conserved first and last residue. The order of the fields is J gene, D gene, V gene, CDR3 protein. The D gene is left open where the match is weak.

J gene: TRBJ2-7; D gene: TRBD1; V gene: TRBV9; CDR3 protein: ASSPGTGRNEQY
J gene: TRBJ1-4; D gene: .; V gene: TRBV11-2; CDR3 protein: ASSLETSTNEKLF
J gene: TRBJ2-3; D gene: TRBD2; V gene: TRBV6-1; CDR3 protein: ASTLLAGTDTQY
J gene: TRBJ2-7; D gene: .; V gene: TRBV12-3/TRBV12-4; CDR3 protein: ASSFTSFEQY
J gene: TRBJ1-5; D gene: .; V gene: TRBV6-1; CDR3 protein: ASSEEEGGSWNQPQH
J gene: TRBJ1-5; D gene: .; V gene: TRBV28; CDR3 protein: ASARVWPQH
J gene: TRBJ2-7; D gene: .; V gene: TRBV4-1; CDR3 protein: ASSQTPGTGTYEQY
J gene: TRBJ2-1; D gene: TRBD1; V gene: TRBV2; CDR3 protein: ASSAPGQGVHYNEQF
J gene: TRBJ2-1; D gene: .; V gene: TRBV4-2; CDR3 protein: ASSQDMGSGHNEQF
J gene: TRBJ1-3; D gene: .; V gene: TRBV5-1; CDR3 protein: ASSIRGSSGNTIY
J gene: TRBJ2-5; D gene: .; V gene: TRBV12-3/TRBV12-4; CDR3 protein: ASSFWRQETQY
J gene: TRBJ2-1; D gene: TRBD2; V gene: TRBV5-4; CDR3 protein: ASSGGLVVEQF
J gene: TRBJ2-3; D gene: .; V gene: TRBV12-3/TRBV12-4; CDR3 protein: ASSPPPADTQY
J gene: TRBJ2-1; D gene: TRBD2; V gene: TRBV3-1; CDR3 protein: ASSLRLAGGHEQF
J gene: TRBJ1-1; D gene: .; V gene: TRBV30; CDR3 protein: AWSGGVWDTEAF
J gene: TRBJ2-7; D gene: .; V gene: TRBV11-2; CDR3 protein: ASSLALFPGYEQY
J gene: TRBJ2-7; D gene: .; V gene: TRBV4-1; CDR3 protein: ASSQRILATSSYEQY
J gene: TRBJ2-1; D gene: .; V gene: TRBV4-1; CDR3 protein: ASSQDRLISRPSEQF
J gene: TRBJ2-1; D gene: .; V gene: TRBV29-1; CDR3 protein: SVALATGQF
J gene: TRBJ2-5; D gene: TRBD2; V gene: TRBV6-2/TRBV6-3; CDR3 protein: ASSSQGVREGRETQY
J gene: TRBJ2-5; D gene: .; V gene: TRBV4-1; CDR3 protein: ASSQLRQETQY
J gene: TRBJ2-7; D gene: .; V gene: TRBV5-6; CDR3 protein: ASSYGGGLYEQY
J gene: TRBJ1-2; D gene: TRBD1; V gene: TRBV7-9; CDR3 protein: ASSLVGQGRMNGYT
J gene: TRBJ2-7; D gene: TRBD2; V gene: TRBV6-6; CDR3 protein: ASSYSSSGRSYEQY
J gene: TRBJ1-2; D gene: .; V gene: TRBV25-1; CDR3 protein: ASTGGLNYGYT
J gene: TRBJ2-7; D gene: TRBD1; V gene: TRBV4-3; CDR3 protein: ASSQDPTGDMAYEQY
J gene: TRBJ2-1; D gene: TRBD1; V gene: TRBV3-1; CDR3 protein: ASSQDPTRQGDNEQF
J gene: TRBJ2-5; D gene: TRBD2; V gene: TRBV20-1; CDR3 protein: SVSGEVLQETQY
J gene: TRBJ1-2; D gene: TRBD1; V gene: TRBV7-9; CDR3 protein: ASTRETDRNGYT
J gene: TRBJ2-5; D gene: .; V gene: TRBV11-1; CDR3 protein: ASSPEERPTQETQY
J gene: TRBJ1-6; D gene: TRBD1; V gene: TRBV9; CDR3 protein: ASSADRVHDSPLH
J gene: TRBJ1-1; D gene: .; V gene: TRBV21-1; CDR3 protein: ASSTQPLDRGLGWGTEAF
J gene: TRBJ1-1; D gene: .; V gene: TRBV19; CDR3 protein: ASSIGSNTEAF
J gene: TRBJ2-2; D gene: .; V gene: TRBV6-5; CDR3 protein: ASRSWAGELF
J gene: TRBJ2-3; D gene: TRBD2; V gene: TRBV6-5; CDR3 protein: ASSSSGRGTDTQY
J gene: TRBJ2-7; D gene: .; V gene: TRBV20-1; CDR3 protein: SARRGRGGDEQY
J gene: TRBJ1-1; D gene: TRBD1; V gene: TRBV19; CDR3 protein: ASSRDSSREAF
J gene: TRBJ2-3; D gene: .; V gene: TRBV9; CDR3 protein: ASSVEIETDTQY
J gene: TRBJ1-2; D gene: .; V gene: TRBV29-1; CDR3 protein: SPARDTFNYGYT
J gene: TRBJ2-2; D gene: .; V gene: TRBV30; CDR3 protein: ASPRETGELF
J gene: TRBJ2-7; D gene: .; V gene: TRBV6-5; CDR3 protein: ASGGGPHEQY
J gene: TRBJ1-3; D gene: .; V gene: TRBV30; CDR3 protein: AWWERSSGNTIY
J gene: TRBJ2-1; D gene: .; V gene: TRBV27; CDR3 protein: ASSPPRSYGPLNEQF
J gene: TRBJ2-6; D gene: .; V gene: TRBV7-8; CDR3 protein: ASSLWFGANVLT
J gene: TRBJ2-1; D gene: TRBD1; V gene: TRBV12-3/TRBV12-4; CDR3 protein: ASSETGPSSYNEQF
J gene: TRBJ2-5; D gene: .; V gene: TRBV20-1; CDR3 protein: SARDWVGVRETQY
J gene: TRBJ1-1; D gene: .; V gene: TRBV5-1; CDR3 protein: ASSPRFRKVNTEAF
J gene: TRBJ1-2; D gene: .; V gene: TRBV5-1; CDR3 protein: ASSLEGSQNYGYT
J gene: TRBJ2-1; D gene: .; V gene: TRBV5-1; CDR3 protein: ASSPTTSSYNEQF
J gene: TRBJ2-7; D gene: TRBD1; V gene: TRBV4-1; CDR3 protein: ASSQEPRDRFLILEQY
J gene: TRBJ1-1; D gene: .; V gene: TRBV28; CDR3 protein: ASSFYGARNTEAF
J gene: TRBJ1-1; D gene: .; V gene: TRBV5-5; CDR3 protein: ASSGPEGYTEAF
J gene: TRBJ1-1; D gene: .; V gene: TRBV2; CDR3 protein: ASIPAPKNTEAF
J gene: TRBJ2-2; D gene: .; V gene: TRBV5-8; CDR3 protein: ASSPPASGELF
J gene: TRBJ2-1; D gene: .; V gene: TRBV5-4; CDR3 protein: ASSLYGRGDEQF
J gene: TRBJ1-1; D gene: .; V gene: TRBV30; CDR3 protein: AWSVSWANTEAF
J gene: TRBJ1-4; D gene: .; V gene: TRBV30; CDR3 protein: ASPGGQGMGSNEKLF
J gene: TRBJ2-7; D gene: TRBD2; V gene: TRBV14; CDR3 protein: ASSPGRVEQY
J gene: TRBJ2-5; D gene: TRBD1; V gene: TRBV5-1; CDR3 protein: ASSIEQDRVGGETQY
J gene: TRBJ1-3; D gene: .; V gene: TRBV4-2; CDR3 protein: ASSQDSGRVNTIY